These 20 T cell receptor beta chains originate from one sample sequenced in a study of CD8 T cells in ankylosing spondylitis (dated by TCRdb to the late 2010s). The library was generated by 5' RACE. Sequencing relied on an Illumina HiSeq 2500. The raw public data were reprocessed by TCRdb itself: fastp quality trimming at Q25, MiXCR clonotype calling, in-frame beta chains only. Here each entry gathers all rows of one CDR3 protein and keeps the most common genes and DNA. Within this sample are around 150,000 distinct CDR3 sequences, with 10% to 12% of them counted one time only. The ten largest clonotypes hold roughly 4% of the sample. Sequencing used blood, either unsorted or a sorted T cell fraction (not recorded which). The receptors were sampled from a female donor with ankylosing spondylitis or in good health (not recorded which).

This clonotype was counted at least ten times. The chain combines TRBV6-1 with TRBJ2-5; D call uncertain. CDR3 length: 14 amino acids. The germline V gene encodes CDR1 MNHNS and CDR2 SASEGT. The V gene lost 7 bases and the J gene lost 5 bases, with 17 bases spanning the gap. The CDR3 loop reads CASIENSPKETQYF. CDR3 nucleotide sequence: TGTGCCAGCATCGAGAACTCCCCAAAGGAGACCCAGTACTTC.

This clonotype was observed many times. This chain uses TRBV7-9 with TRBJ1-1; TRBD1 agrees at 7 bases. CDR3 length: 14 residues. Per germline, CDR1 SEHNR and CDR2 FQNEAQ (reference sequence). V shed 6 bases and J 10 bases; nucleotides not matched to a gene: 14. CDR3 in DNA: TGTGCCAGCAGGCCCGACAGGGTGGAGAAGGGAGCTTTCTTT. Encoded protein: CASRPDRVEKGAFF.

The chain couples TRBV14 to TRBJ2-7; a possible D gene is TRBD2 (6 bases). Germline CDR1 and CDR2: SGHDN and FVKESK. The CDR3 spans 16 residues. Trimming pared 4 bases from V and 1 base from J, leaving 17 bases between. CDR3 sequence reads: CASSRTGEQRSYEQYF. The CDR3 DNA is TGTGCCAGCAGCCGAACGGGGGAGCAGCGATCCTACGAGCAGTACTTC.

V and J are TRBV6-1 and TRBJ1-2; weak D call: TRBD1 (5 bases). The V gene's germline CDR1 is MNHNS and CDR2 SASEGT. The CDR3 consists of 14 residues. V lost 0 bases and J 7 bases, leaving 12 bases between the germline ends. The CDR3 is CASSEAGGASGYTF. As DNA, the CDR3 is TGTGCCAGCAGTGAAGCGGGTGGGGCTTCTGGCTACACCTTC.

This clonotype was recorded at least ten times. This chain connects TRBV20-1 to TRBJ1-5, with TRBD1 identical over 8 bases. The length of the CDR3 is 13 residues. CDR1 and CDR2 from the germline V gene are DFQATT and SNEGSKA (reference sequence). V lost 5 bases to trimming and J lost 2 bases; unmatched junction nucleotides: 2. CDR3 protein: CSAVTGGNQPQHF. The DNA for the CDR3 is TGCAGTGCTGTGACAGGGGGCAATCAGCCCCAGCATTTT.

There are many counts of this clonotype. V gene TRBV5-5 combines with J gene TRBJ2-2, with unresolved D. The CDR3 is 15 residues long. Germline CDR1 is SGHKS and CDR2 is YYEKEE (reference sequence). The ends were cut back, 0 bases at V and 6 bases at J, with 12 bases in the middle. CDR3 in amino acids: CASSLAQQLPGELFF. The CDR3 DNA reads TGTGCCAGCAGCTTGGCCCAACAATTGCCCGGGGAGCTGTTTTTT. Drawing the rest from reference TRBV5-5 and TRBJ2-2, the complete variable domain is DAGVTQSPTHLIKTRGQQVTLRCSPISGHKSVSWYQQVLGQGPQFIFQYYEKEERGRGNFPDRFSARQFPNYSSELNVNALLLGDSALYLCASSLAQQLPGELFFGEGSRLTVL.

This clonotype was detected many times. The rearrangement links TRBV18 to TRBJ2-1; 7 nucleotides align to TRBD1. CDR1 is KGHSH, CDR2 LQKENI, per germline. This CDR3 has 15 residues. V dropped 3 bases and J dropped 7; count of bases not matched to a gene: 9. The CDR3, as DNA: TGTGCCAGCTCACCGCAGGGACAGATGGGGAATGAGCAGTTCTTC. This codes for CASSPQGQMGNEQFF.

In this sample, this clonotype turned up many times. The chain couples TRBV7-9 to TRBJ2-3; 9 bases match TRBD1. There are 16 residues in the CDR3. Trimming removed 5 bases from V and 4 bases from J; junction bases left unmatched: 10. Germline assignment: CDR1 SEHNR and CDR2 FQNEAQ (reference sequence). The CDR3 spells CASSPYGQGSADTQYF. The CDR3 DNA reads TGTGCCAGCAGCCCGTACGGACAGGGGTCGGCAGATACGCAGTATTTT.

This clonotype was seen at least ten times. The rearrangement links TRBV15 to TRBJ1-1, with D possibly being TRBD1 (5 bases). V was clipped by 7 bases and J by 1 base, with 19 bases between them. Germline values: CDR1 LNHNV, CDR2 YYDKDF (reference sequence). The CDR3 consists of 16 residues. CDR3 in amino acids: CATNKGLVRGNTEAFF. CDR3 in DNA: TGTGCCACCAACAAGGGGCTTGTTCGGGGGAACACTGAAGCTTTCTTT.

In this sample, this clonotype turned up many times. The chain has TRBV28 and TRBJ1-1, with a possible D match to TRBD1 (6 bases). The CDR3 is made up of 15 amino acids. V lost 1 base to trimming and J lost 0 bases, with 9 bases between them. The germline V gene has CDR1 MDHEN and CDR2 SYDVKM. The CDR3 coding sequence is TGTGCCAGCAGTTTATTCGGGGGCCTGAACACTGAAGCTTTCTTT. Protein product: CASSLFGGLNTEAFF.

The chain employs TRBV2 and TRBJ2-5; possibly TRBD1 or TRBD2 for D (5 bases each). This CDR3 region has 16 residues. V shed 8 bases and J shed 2 bases, with 21 bases lying between them. From germline, CDR1 is SNHLY and CDR2 FYNNEI. CDR3 sequence (DNA): TGTGCCAGCCGCCGGGGCAGACCCTTCCTTCAAGAGACCCAGTACTTC. As protein: CASRRGRPFLQETQYF.

This clonotype has ten or more counts. The rearrangement uses TRBV29-1 and TRBJ1-1; possible D gene TRBD1, 5 bases. This CDR3 has 16 amino acids. The ends were cut back, 4 bases at V and 2 bases at J, with 20 bases in the middle. Per the germline V gene, CDR1 is SQVTM and CDR2 is ANQGSEA. CDR3 sequence (DNA): TGCAGCGTTGGGATTAGGGGCTCTCATCAAAACACTGAAGCTTTCTTT. Its translation is CSVGIRGSHQNTEAFF.

This clonotype has at least ten counts. This chain joins TRBV7-9 and TRBJ2-1; TRBD2 matches 7 bases. Looked up from germline, CDR1 is SEHNR and CDR2 is FQNEAQ (reference sequence). Trimming at V came to 10 bases and at J to 7 bases, leaving 10 bases not matched to a gene. The CDR3 has 13 amino acids. The CDR3 sequence: CANGGGSRNEQFF. The DNA of the CDR3 is TGTGCCAATGGGGGAGGGAGTCGGAATGAGCAGTTCTTC.

As for this clonotype: Its ends do not fully match the called genes, so a read error is possible. The chain uses TRBV5-1 and TRBJ2-3, with TRBD2 matching 10 bases. The CDR3 has 17 amino acids. Germline lookup yields CDR1 SGHRS and CDR2 YFSETQ. CDR3 in DNA: TGCGCCAACAGCTCAAGAGCGGGGGGGACCAGCACAGATACGCAGTATTTT. It yields the protein CANSSRAGGTSTDTQYF.

This clonotype was seen at least ten times. V gene TRBV7-2 combines with J gene TRBJ2-7, with TRBD2 identical over 8 bases. The V segment lost 5 bases and the J segment 3 bases; nucleotides outside the gene matches: 9. The CDR3 consists of 15 residues. Germline V lookup: CDR1 SGHTA, CDR2 FQGNSA. The CDR3 DNA follows: TGTGCCAGCAGCATACCGGGACTAGGCGTCTACGAGCAGTACTTC. Its translation is CASSIPGLGVYEQYF.

This clonotype was seen ten or more times. The chain links TRBV20-1 to TRBJ2-1; D unresolved. Deletions cut 6 bases from V and 4 bases from J, with 10 bases between. Germline V gives CDR1 DFQATT, CDR2 SNEGSKA (reference sequence). This CDR3 is 12 amino acids long. The DNA for the CDR3 is TGCAGTGCGCTACGGCAGTACAATGAGCAGTTCTTC. As protein: CSALRQYNEQFF.

The sample holds many counts of this clonotype. The chain is built from TRBV20-1 and TRBJ2-7; 8 nucleotides align to TRBD2. Germline assignment: CDR1 DFQATT and CDR2 SNEGSKA (reference sequence). V trimming: 0 bases; J trimming: 4 bases; junction bases outside the gene matches: 5. The CDR3 is 14 residues long. The CDR3 bases are TGCAGTGCTAGAGACTGGACTAGCCCTTACGAGCAGTACTTC. It encodes CSARDWTSPYEQYF.

There are many counts of this clonotype. The V gene is TRBV5-1, the J gene TRBJ1-3; D is unresolved. Trimming took 0 bases from V and 0 from J, leaving 13 bases between them. Germline V lookup: CDR1 SGHRS, CDR2 YFSETQ. This CDR3 has 17 residues. The CDR3 is CASSLGASSFSGNTIYF. CDR3 sequence (DNA): TGCGCCAGCAGCTTGGGTGCCTCCTCCTTCTCTGGAAACACCATATATTTT.

This clonotype was recorded many times. The rearrangement uses TRBV5-1 and TRBJ1-1, with D possibly TRBD1 on 6 matching bases. V lost 5 bases to trimming and J lost 0 bases, with 11 bases between them. Per the germline V gene, CDR1 is SGHRS and CDR2 is YFSETQ. CDR3 size: 14 residues. The CDR3 sequence is CASSFGQMNTEAFF. The CDR3 nucleotides are TGCGCCAGCAGTTTTGGACAGATGAACACTGAAGCTTTCTTT.

In its sample, this clonotype was seen many times. The chain uses TRBV5-1 and TRBJ2-5; TRBD1 matches 7 bases. V shed 4 bases and J 0 bases; nucleotides not matched to a gene: 3. Per the germline V gene, CDR1 is SGHRS and CDR2 is YFSETQ. This CDR3 is 14 amino acids long. CDR3 in amino acids: CASSVGTDQETQYF. The CDR3 DNA reads TGCGCCAGCAGCGTCGGGACAGACCAAGAGACCCAGTACTTC.